The 31 T cell receptor beta chains below come from one sample, sequenced in a study of T cells in narcolepsy. Produced via immunoSEQ multiplex PCR; TCRdb's table is partial and in-frame only. The table lists tens of thousands of clones, just over 60% of them singletons. Sequenced input: memory (CD45RA-) CD4+ T cells from blood. The receptors shown here come from a human donor in good health.

In its sample, this clone was seen once. The rearrangement joins TRBV7-7 to TRBJ2-3; the D is unclear. CDR3 length equals 13 residues. Per the germline V gene, CDR1 is SSHAT and CDR2 is FNYEAQ (reference sequence). Trimming stripped 0 bases from V and 2 bases from J, with 3 bases between. The CDR3 spells CASSLANTDTQYF. CDR3 DNA: TGTGCCAGCAGCTTAGCGAACACAGATACGCAGTATTTT.

The chain combines TRBV6-6 with TRBJ2-2; 7 nucleotides align to TRBD1. Germline CDR1 is MNHNY and CDR2 is SVGAGI (reference sequence). The CDR3 has 14 residues. With 2 bases clipped from V and 6 bases from J, the junction kept 3 bases outside the gene matches. CDR3 loop: CASSYLGGAGELFF. For the CDR3, the DNA is TGTGCCAGCAGTTACCTAGGGGGCGCCGGGGAGCTGTTTTTT.

The count of this clone is one. This sequence joins TRBV28 and TRBJ1-1; D is possibly TRBD1 (5 bases). V lost 3 bases, J lost 4 bases, and 6 bases lay in between. The CDR3 length is 12 residues. Germline loops: CDR1 MDHEN, CDR2 SYDVKM. CDR3 sequence reads: CASSFRGTEAFF. The CDR3 DNA sequence: TGTGCCAGCAGTTTTAGGGGCACTGAAGCTTTCTTT. Combining the CDR3 with reference TRBV28 and TRBJ1-1 gives the whole variable domain DVKVTQSSRYLVKRTGEKVFLECVQDMDHENMFWYRQDPGLGLRLIYFSYDVKMKEKGDIPEGYSVSREKKERFSLILESASTNQTSMYLCASSFRGTEAFFGQGTRLTVV.

This clone was detected only once. The chain employs TRBV7-2 and TRBJ2-3, with 10 bases fitting TRBD1. This CDR3 comprises 13 residues. The trim removed 5 bases at V and 11 bases at J, leaving 7 bases unmatched. CDR1 and CDR2 from the germline V gene are SGHTA and FQGNSA. CDR3 nucleotide sequence: TGTGCCAGCAGCCAGACAGGGGGCGCGAAGCAGTATTTT. Translating gives CASSQTGGAKQYF.

This clone was found a few times. The chain carries TRBV5-4 and TRBJ2-7; TRBD1 matches 9 bases. Germline trimming cut 4 bases from V and 3 bases from J; bases unmatched to any gene: 8. This CDR3 has 15 amino acids. Germline V gene data show CDR1 as SGHNT and CDR2 as YYREEE (reference sequence). DNA of the CDR3: TGTGCCAGCAGCCCGGACAGGGGAAGCCTCTACGAGCAGTACTTC. Residues: CASSPDRGSLYEQYF.

This chain joins TRBV7-8 and TRBJ1-6; tentative D call: TRBD1 (5 bases). The CDR3 extends over 15 amino acids. Germline loops: CDR1 SGHVS, CDR2 FQNEAQ. V was shortened by 1 base and J by 9 bases, with 13 bases between the two germline ends. The CDR3 protein is CASSLGGGLVSPLHF. The CDR3 nucleotides are TGTGCCAGCAGCTTAGGGGGGGGACTGGTTTCACCCCTCCACTTT.

In nucleotides, the CDR3 is TGTGCCAGCAGTGGACAGGGTCGGGCTGAAGCTTTCTTT. Encoded protein: CASSGQGRAEAFF. This chain joins TRBV9 and TRBJ1-1; 8 nucleotides agree with TRBD1. Germline V lookup: CDR1 SGDLS, CDR2 YYNGEE. Trimming removed 5 bases from V and 6 bases from J; junction bases left unmatched: 6. The CDR3 is 13 residues long.

The rearrangement uses TRBV6-5 and TRBJ1-1, with no clear D. V gave up 6 bases and J gave up 12 bases, with 20 bases separating them. This CDR3 has 13 residues. The V gene's germline CDR1 is MNHEY and CDR2 SVGAGI. The CDR3 sequence is CASRPMGQDLTFF. As DNA, the CDR3 is TGTGCCAGCAGACCGATGGGCCAGGATTTGACTTTCTTT.

The CDR3 spells CASSSRDRAEGSQYF. CDR3 nucleotides: TGTGCCAGCAGTTCTCGGGACAGGGCAGAAGGGTCCCAGTACTTC. The chain is built from TRBV6-6 and TRBJ2-5, with 9 bases that match TRBD1. The germline gives CDR1 MNHNY, CDR2 SVGAGI (reference sequence). This CDR3 spans 15 amino acids. V lost 4 bases to trimming and J lost 9 bases; unmatched junction nucleotides: 12.

This chain joins TRBV2 and TRBJ2-5; 7 bases line up with TRBD2. The CDR3 has 15 residues. V lost 5 bases to trimming and J lost 3 bases; unmatched junction nucleotides: 9. Germline V gives CDR1 SNHLY, CDR2 FYNNEI. CDR3 nucleotide sequence: TGTGCCAGCAGTTGGACGTTCGCGGGGGAAGAGACCCAGTACTTC. Its translation: CASSWTFAGEETQYF. The full variable domain, its missing parts supplied by reference TRBV2 and TRBJ2-5, is EPEVTQTPSHQVTQMGQEVILRCVPISNHLYFYWYRQILGQKVEFLVSFYNNEISEKSEIFDDQFSVERPDGSNFTLKIRSTKLEDSAMYFCASSWTFAGEETQYFGPGTRLLVL.

V is TRBV13 and J is TRBJ1-1; no firm D call. The CDR3 spans 15 residues. Trimming cost V 2 bases and J 1 base, with 11 bases left between them. Germline-derived CDR1 and CDR2 are PRHDT and FYEKMQ (reference sequence). In nucleotides, the CDR3 is TGTGCCAGCAGCTTAATGGGTAAGGGGAACACTGAAGCTTTCTTT. Amino acid sequence: CASSLMGKGNTEAFF.

V and J are TRBV5-1 and TRBJ2-2, with TRBD1 matching over 12 bases. The CDR3 length is 15 residues. Trimming took 9 bases from V and 2 from J; bases not matched to a gene: 5. Germline V CDR1 and CDR2: SGHRS, YFSETQ. The CDR3: CATGTGGANTGELFF. The CDR3 DNA is TGCGCCACCGGGACAGGGGGCGCCAACACCGGGGAGCTGTTTTTT.

This clone came up a few times. The V and J genes are TRBV25-1 and TRBJ1-2; a possible D gene is TRBD1 (5 bases). This CDR3 comprises 12 residues. V was trimmed by 6 bases and J by 8 bases, leaving 13 bases between them. Looked up from germline, CDR1 is MGHDK and CDR2 is SYGVNS. CDR3: CASSLGQGGYTF. The CDR3 DNA reads as TGTGCCAGCAGCTTGGGGCAGGGAGGCTACACCTTC.

This sequence joins TRBV20-1 and TRBJ2-7; D ambiguous. CDR3 length: 11 amino acids. CDR1 is DFQATT, CDR2 SNEGSKA, per germline (reference sequence). Trimming stripped 3 bases from V and 7 bases from J, with 10 bases between. DNA for the CDR3: TGCAGTGCTAGCTTTTTCGGAGAGCAGTACTTC. This translates into CSASFFGEQYF.

In this sample, this clone turned up once. This chain connects TRBV5-3 to TRBJ2-2, with D perhaps matching TRBD1 or TRBD2 (7 bases each). TRBV5-3 is recorded as an ORF, its role being uncertain. There are 17 residues in the CDR3. V was trimmed by 0 bases and J by 4 bases, leaving 16 bases between them. CDR3 coding DNA: TGTGCCAGAAGCTTGGCCAGGGGGGGGCGTGTCACCGGGGAGCTGTTTTTT. It specifies CARSLARGGRVTGELFF.

Note on this clone: This may arise from a read error, as a much more abundant clone is one base away. This chain connects TRBV6-5 to TRBJ1-5; D not certain. Germline-derived CDR1 and CDR2 are MNHEY and SVGAGI. This CDR3 is built from 13 residues. V lost 2 bases and J lost 5, with 7 bases in between. The CDR3 DNA follows: TGTGCCAGCAGTTACACCCCAGATCAGCCCCAGCATTTT. This encodes CASSYTPDQPQHF.

This chain uses TRBV2 with TRBJ1-5, with 9 positions matching TRBD1. Germline lookup yields CDR1 SNHLY and CDR2 FYNNEI. With 6 bases clipped from V and 5 bases from J, the junction kept 8 bases outside the gene matches. This CDR3 is built from 15 residues. The CDR3: CASRLTGGEDQPQHF. CDR3 DNA: TGTGCCAGCAGGCTAACAGGGGGCGAGGATCAGCCCCAGCATTTT.

CDR3 nucleotide sequence: TGTGCCAGCAGCAGGGATAATTCACCCCTCCACTTT. Protein sequence: CASSRDNSPLHF. The rearrangement uses TRBV7-9 and TRBJ1-6; no reliable D call. Germline lookup yields CDR1 SEHNR and CDR2 FQNEAQ (reference sequence). This CDR3 region has 12 residues. Trimming left V 5 bases short and J 5 bases short, with 4 bases between. The variable domain in full, completed from reference TRBV7-9 and TRBJ1-6, reads DTGVSQNPRHKITKRGQNVTFRCDPISEHNRLYWYRQTLGQGPEFLTYFQNEAQLEKSRLLSDRFSAERPKGSFSTLEIQRTEQGDSAMYLCASSRDNSPLHFGNGTRLTVT.

The J gene is TRBJ2-2, the V gene TRBV19; D is tentatively TRBD1 or TRBD2 (5 bases each). CDR1 and CDR2 (germline): LNHDA, SQIVND (reference sequence). The CDR3 loop spans 16 amino acids. Between the trimmed V and J ends, which lost 3 bases and 1 base, there was a span of 12 bases. CDR3 sequence reads: CASSILTGLNTGELFF. The CDR3 region has the DNA TGTGCCAGTAGTATTTTGACGGGGCTGAACACCGGGGAGCTGTTTTTT.

This clone has only a few counts. This rearrangement joins TRBV5-4 to TRBJ2-7; D might be TRBD2 (6 bases). V was shortened by 3 bases and J by 0 bases, with 16 bases between the two germline ends. The CDR3 is 16 residues long. CDR1 SGHNT and CDR2 YYREEE come from the germline V gene (reference sequence). CDR3 sequence reads: CASSYTGLMSSYEQYF. In DNA, the CDR3 is TGTGCCAGCAGCTACACGGGACTGATGAGCTCCTACGAGCAGTACTTC.

This chain uses TRBV5-1 with TRBJ2-5; 9 positions match TRBD1. From germline, CDR1 is SGHRS and CDR2 YFSETQ. This CDR3 has 15 amino acids. The V segment lost 0 bases and the J segment 2 bases; nucleotides outside the gene matches: 2. In DNA form, the CDR3 reads TGCGCCAGCAGCTTGGCCGGGACAGGGCAAGAGACCCAGTACTTC. Its protein product is CASSLAGTGQETQYF.

The chain carries TRBV30 and TRBJ1-5, with a possible D match to TRBD1 (5 bases). The germline gives CDR1 GTSNPN, CDR2 SVGIG (reference sequence). There are 13 residues in the CDR3. V was pared by 1 base and J by 5 bases, with 9 bases between. DNA of the CDR3: TGTGCCTGGAGTGCGGGGGTTTATCAGCCCCAGCATTTT. Its translation is CAWSAGVYQPQHF.

The V gene is TRBV4-1, the J gene TRBJ1-2; D unclear. V lost 0 bases and J lost 0, with 8 bases in between. CDR3 length: 15 residues. Germline values: CDR1 MGHRA, CDR2 YSYEKL. The CDR3 bases are TGCGCCAGCAGCCAAGAAGGAAGAACTAACTATGGCTACACCTTC. This sequence encodes CASSQEGRTNYGYTF.

This sequence joins TRBV30 and TRBJ1-2; D not resolved. CDR3 length: 12 amino acids. V was trimmed by 0 bases and J by 4 bases, leaving 6 bases between them. The germline V gene has CDR1 GTSNPN and CDR2 SVGIG (reference sequence). In DNA, the CDR3 is TGTGCCTGGAGTGTGACCCTCTATGGCTACACCTTC. Translated: CAWSVTLYGYTF.

A few counts support this clone. The gene calls are TRBV5-1 and TRBJ2-7, with D possibly TRBD1 on 5 matching bases. Germline loops: CDR1 SGHRS, CDR2 YFSETQ. The CDR3 spans 15 residues. With 1 base removed from V and 5 bases from J, the gap between germline ends came to 16 bases. CDR3 sequence (DNA): TGCGCCAGCAGCTTGCAGGGAATGACGATGGACGAGCAGTACTTC. Translating it yields CASSLQGMTMDEQYF.

V is TRBV27 and J is TRBJ2-7; D may be TRBD1 (5 bases). CDR3 length: 14 residues. V was shortened by 6 bases and J by 3 bases, with 15 bases between the two germline ends. Germline lookup yields CDR1 MNHEY and CDR2 SMNVEV (reference sequence). The CDR3: CASSQSWGNYEQYF. Written as DNA, the CDR3 is TGTGCCAGCAGCCAATCGTGGGGCAACTACGAGCAGTACTTC.

The chain couples TRBV5-1 to TRBJ2-7; 9 bases match TRBD2. The V gene's germline CDR1 is SGHRS and CDR2 YFSETQ. The V segment lost 0 bases and the J segment 2 bases; nucleotides outside the gene matches: 6. The CDR3 is 16 amino acids. The CDR3 reads CASSLVPAGGTYEQYF. The CDR3 bases are TGCGCCAGCAGCTTGGTTCCAGCGGGGGGAACCTACGAGCAGTACTTC.

CDR3 residues: CASRLARDRGDTEAFF. The CDR3 DNA is TGTGCAAGTCGCTTAGCCCGGGACAGGGGGGACACTGAAGCTTTCTTT. The chain uses TRBV12-2 and TRBJ1-1; the table's D call TRBD1 went unverified against the DNA. TRBV12-2 is recorded as a pseudogene. CDR3 length equals 16 residues.

The V gene is TRBV11-1, the J gene TRBJ2-2, with D maybe TRBD1 (5 bases). CDR1 is SGHAT and CDR2 is FQDESV in the germline V gene (reference sequence). V lost 4 bases, J lost 6 bases, and 15 bases lay in between. The CDR3 is 15 amino acids. The CDR3 DNA follows: TGTGCCAGCAGCTCGTCCTCTATAGGGGCCGGGGAGCTGTTTTTT. It is translated as CASSSSSIGAGELFF.

The chain combines TRBV19 with TRBJ2-5; 8 positions match TRBD1. The CDR3 extends over 14 amino acids. V shed 6 bases and J 5 bases; nucleotides not matched to a gene: 8. Looked up from germline, CDR1 is LNHDA and CDR2 is SQIVND (reference sequence). The CDR3 bases are TGTGCCAGTAGGGGCAGGGGGCAGCGGGAGACCCAGTACTTC. Protein product: CASRGRGQRETQYF. Full variable domain (missing parts from reference TRBV19 and TRBJ2-5): DGGITQSPKYLFRKEGQNVTLSCEQNLNHDAMYWYRQDPGQGLRLIYYSQIVNDFQKGDIAEGYSVSREKKESFPLTVTSAQKNPTAFYLCASRGRGQRETQYFGPGTRLLVL.

The V and J genes are TRBV27 and TRBJ1-1, with a possible D match to TRBD1 (6 bases). This CDR3 contains 16 residues. Germline V lookup: CDR1 MNHEY, CDR2 SMNVEV (reference sequence). V was trimmed by 6 bases and J by 1 base, leaving 18 bases between them. CDR3 coding DNA: TGTGCCAGCAGATCGACCACCAGGGGCCCGAACACTGAAGCTTTCTTT. Translated, it gives CASRSTTRGPNTEAFF.